In its sample, the clone carrying this TCR beta chain was seen a few times. The target antigen is unknown. Time point described: newly diagnosed GD, antithyroid drugs for less than 3 months. Preparation of the TCR library used RNA extracted from PBMCs. Approximately 9 milliliters of peripheral blood were taken and placed in EDTA tubes. Building of the TCR beta libraries involved iRepertoire HTBI primers and Arm-PCR of CDR3 regions. TCRdb independently ran MiXCR on the multiplex PCR reads; one entry per CDR3 protein. Here the sample spans about 240,000 distinct CDR3 sequences, 20% to 25% being singletons. This specimen belongs to a study of regulatory T cells in long-lasting Graves disease. Points from the study as a whole: Accuracy was perhaps lowered by the small sample size. The study found persistent patients shared more public clonotypes (roughly 2,500) than new patients (966).

With V trimmed by 3 bases and J by 3 bases, 12 bases remained unmatched. The CDR3 loop spans 16 amino acids. Germline values: CDR1 SGHRS, CDR2 YFSETQ. The rearrangement uses TRBV5-1 and TRBJ2-7, with 7 bases that match TRBD1. This sequence originates from a female donor with Graves disease. The specimen comprised peripheral blood mononuclear cells (PBMCs), sampled at new diagnosis, from a patient treated with antithyroid drugs. CDR3 DNA sequence: TGCGCCAGCAGCTCGACACCCCGGGACAGAGACTACGAGCAGTACTTC. It yields the protein CASSSTPRDRDYEQYF.